This TCR beta chain was sequenced during a study of response to subunit inactivated influenza vaccine. This clonotype occurred many times. Antigen: not known. One entry per CDR3 protein, called by TCRdb with MiXCR from the RT-PCR reads. Of about 300,000 distinct CDR3 sequences in the sample, roughly 22% were seen once. Findings and caveats of the study: The authors proposed limited new T cell recruitment per seasonal influenza vaccination.

This receptor was identified in a man aged 50 to 69 who received an inactivated influenza vaccine. Sample: PBMCs from blood, taken less than 22 months after vaccination.

The CDR3 DNA reads TGTGCCAGCAGCGAGGACTACACTGAAGCTTTCTTT. Encoded protein: CASSEDYTEAFF. The rearrangement joins TRBV5-5 to TRBJ1-1; D not certain. The CDR3 is 12 amino acids. CDR1 SGHKS and CDR2 YYEKEE come from the germline V gene (reference sequence). Trimming pared 4 bases from V and 3 bases from J, leaving 7 bases between.